This T cell receptor (beta chain) was obtained from a study of blood T cell repertoires in COVID-19. Study at large: Spain, Italy and the United States supplied samples that represented acute and convalescent COVID-19. Sources were T cells, B-cell-depleted T cells, or PBMCs; the material itself was cDNA or gDNA.

TCRdb's copy holds only in-frame clones and misses some; the assay was immunoSEQ multiplex PCR. The sample carries approximately 320,000 clones, 85% to 90% recorded once. Patients at the Seattle site were enrolled during active infection and followed longitudinally. Sequencing was carried out using peripheral blood. This TCR was sampled from a young woman with COVID-19, enrolled during active disease.

The DNA of the CDR3 is TGTGCCAGCAGTTCTGACAGGTTCCTCAGCAATCAGCCCCAGCATTTT. This gives the protein CASSSDRFLSNQPQHF. V gene TRBV6-5 combines with J gene TRBJ1-5; D possibly corresponds to TRBD1 (6 bases). The CDR3 has 16 amino acids. The V end was cut by 4 bases, the J end by 1 base, with 14 bases between. Germline V gene data show CDR1 as MNHEY and CDR2 as SVGAGI.